These T cell receptor beta chains were read from a single sample in a study of blood T cell dynamics during melanoma immunotherapy. The data were produced by immunoSEQ multiplex PCR, yet TCRdb's version contains in-frame clones alone and is incomplete. Here the sample spans approximately 14,000 clones, 86% being singletons. The input for sequencing was blood, taken from a patient treated with checkpoint blockade. The receptors here all came from a human donor with melanoma. CDR3s include the opening cysteine and the closing phenylalanine or tryptophan. A D gene is named only where the DNA matches it firmly.

j_gene	v_gene	d_gene	CDR3aa	CDR3nt
TRBJ1-2	TRBV11-1	TRBD1	CASSLAGGPNYGYTF	TGTGCCAGCAGCTTAGCAGGGGGCCCTAACTATGGCTACACCTTC
TRBJ1-3	TRBV28	NA	CASSLMSPGNTIYF	TGTGCCAGCAGTTTAATGAGCCCTGGAAACACCATATATTTT
TRBJ1-3	TRBV10-3	NA	CAIRQPSGNTIYF	TGTGCCATCAGACAACCCTCTGGAAACACCATATATTTT
TRBJ2-1	TRBV12-5	NA	CASALYNEQFF	TGTGCTAGTGCCTTATACAATGAGCAGTTCTTC
TRBJ2-7	TRBV4-2	TRBD2	CASSHFRTGGYEQYF	TGTGCCAGCAGCCACTTCCGAACGGGGGGCTACGAGCAGTACTTC
TRBJ2-5	TRBV9	TRBD2	CASSVGLAGVVETQYF	TGTGCCAGCAGCGTAGGGCTAGCGGGAGTGGTAGAGACCCAGTACTTC
TRBJ2-2	TRBV6-5	NA	CASSYERQPYTGELFF	TGTGCCAGCAGTTACGAGCGACAGCCGTACACCGGGGAGCTGTTTTTT
TRBJ2-7	TRBV21-1	NA	CASSKGRAVAGGKNYEQYF	TGTGCCAGCAGCAAAGGTCGAGCGGTAGCGGGAGGGAAGAACTACGAGCAGTACTTC
TRBJ2-7	TRBV28	TRBD1	CASKKTGTGFYYEQYF	TGTGCCAGCAAAAAAACAGGGACAGGGTTTTATTACGAGCAGTACTTC
TRBJ1-6	TRBV5-6	NA	CASSLNTEYNSPLHF	TGTGCCAGCAGCTTGAACACCGAGTATAATTCACCCCTCCACTTT
TRBJ2-3	TRBV19	NA	CASSLISTDTQYF	TGTGCCAGTAGCCTGATTAGCACAGATACGCAGTATTTT
TRBJ1-5	TRBV19	NA	CASSMVGGRAQHF	TGTGCCAGTAGTATGGTAGGAGGTAGGGCCCAGCATTTT
TRBJ1-1	TRBV27	NA	CASSFGILTEAFF	TGTGCCAGCAGTTTCGGGATATTAACTGAAGCTTTCTTT
TRBJ2-7	TRBV29-1	NA	CSVGTGLGLYEQYF	TGCAGCGTCGGTACGGGACTCGGACTGTACGAGCAGTACTTC
TRBJ1-2	TRBV19	TRBD1	CASSSERGQGHGYTF	TGTGCCAGTAGTTCCGAGCGCGGACAGGGACATGGCTACACCTTC
TRBJ2-7	TRBV19	TRBD2	CASSIGPPGTSGDYEQYF	TGTGCCAGTAGTATAGGCCCCCCTGGGACTAGCGGCGACTACGAGCAGTACTTC
TRBJ2-3	TRBV7-9	NA	CASSFRDPYTDTQYF	TGTGCCAGCAGCTTCCGGGACCCATACACAGATACGCAGTATTTT
TRBJ2-7	TRBV18	NA	CASSPRVATVHEQYF	TGTGCCAGCTCACCACGCGTAGCGACAGTCCACGAGCAGTACTTC
TRBJ2-2	TRBV5-6	NA	CASSLQSITGELFF	TGTGCCAGCAGCCTCCAATCGATTACCGGGGAGCTGTTTTTT
TRBJ1-2	TRBV4-2	NA	CASSQDRAGAYGYTF	TGTGCCAGCAGCCAAGATCGGGCAGGGGCGTATGGCTACACCTTC
TRBJ1-2	TRBV6-5	NA	CASILTGTNYGYTF	TGTGCCAGCATCCTAACTGGGACTAACTATGGCTACACCTTC
TRBJ1-1	TRBV27	NA	CASSTQDGNTEAFF	TGTGCCAGCAGTACCCAGGACGGAAACACTGAAGCTTTCTTT
TRBJ2-1	TRBV12-5	NA	CASGLSGISYNEQFF	TGTGCTAGTGGTTTGTCCGGAATCTCCTACAATGAGCAGTTCTTC
TRBJ1-2	TRBV5-8	TRBD1	CASSPSGGSWGYTF	TGTGCCAGCAGCCCGTCAGGGGGCTCCTGGGGCTACACCTTC
TRBJ1-1	TRBV27	NA	CASSLRENTEAFF	TGTGCCAGCAGTTTAAGGGAGAACACTGAAGCTTTCTTT